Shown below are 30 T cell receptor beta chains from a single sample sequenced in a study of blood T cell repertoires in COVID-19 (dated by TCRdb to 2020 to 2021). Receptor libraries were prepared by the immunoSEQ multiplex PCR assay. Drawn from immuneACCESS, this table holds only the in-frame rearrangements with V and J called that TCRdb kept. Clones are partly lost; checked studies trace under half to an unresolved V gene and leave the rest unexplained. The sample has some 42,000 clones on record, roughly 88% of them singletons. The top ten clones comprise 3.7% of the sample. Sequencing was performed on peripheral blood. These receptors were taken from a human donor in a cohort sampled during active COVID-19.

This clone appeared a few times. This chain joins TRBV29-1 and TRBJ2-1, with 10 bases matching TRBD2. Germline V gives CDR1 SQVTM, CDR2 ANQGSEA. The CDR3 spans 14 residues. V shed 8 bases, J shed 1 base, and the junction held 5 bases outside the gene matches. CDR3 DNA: TGCAGCATAAGCGGGAGGGGATCCTACAATGAGCAGTTCTTC. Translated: CSISGRGSYNEQFF.

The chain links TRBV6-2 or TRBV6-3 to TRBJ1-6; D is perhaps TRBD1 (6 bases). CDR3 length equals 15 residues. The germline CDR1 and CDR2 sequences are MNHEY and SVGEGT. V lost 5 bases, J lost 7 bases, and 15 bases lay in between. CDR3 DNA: TGTGCCAGCAGTCCGACAGGATGGGGAAATTCACCCCTCCACTTT. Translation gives CASSPTGWGNSPLHF.

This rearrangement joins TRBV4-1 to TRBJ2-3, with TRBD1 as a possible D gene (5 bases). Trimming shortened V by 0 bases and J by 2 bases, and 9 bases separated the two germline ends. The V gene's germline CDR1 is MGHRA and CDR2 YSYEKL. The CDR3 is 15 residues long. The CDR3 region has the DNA TGCGCCAGCAGCCAAGATGGACACTTCACAGATACGCAGTATTTT. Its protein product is CASSQDGHFTDTQYF.

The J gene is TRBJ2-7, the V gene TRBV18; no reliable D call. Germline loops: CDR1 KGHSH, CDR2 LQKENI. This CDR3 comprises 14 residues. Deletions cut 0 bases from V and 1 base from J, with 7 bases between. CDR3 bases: TGTGCCAGCTCACCACCGTCGGAGTCCTACGAGCAGTACTTC. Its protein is CASSPPSESYEQYF.

The CDR3 here is CASSPGDSSGNTIYF. The CDR3 DNA reads as TGTGCCAGCAGCCCGGGTGATAGCTCTGGAAACACCATATATTTT. The J gene is TRBJ1-3, the V gene TRBV28; D remains ambiguous. This CDR3 region has 15 residues. CDR1 is MDHEN, CDR2 SYDVKM, per germline. Trimming took off 6 bases at V and 0 bases at J, with 12 bases between the two ends.

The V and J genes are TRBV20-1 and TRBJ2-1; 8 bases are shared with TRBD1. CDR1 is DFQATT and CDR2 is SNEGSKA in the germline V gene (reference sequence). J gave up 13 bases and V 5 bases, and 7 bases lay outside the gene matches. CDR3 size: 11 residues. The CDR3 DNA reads TGCAGTGCTTTCTTAGGACAGGGTCAGTTCTTC. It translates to CSAFLGQGQFF.

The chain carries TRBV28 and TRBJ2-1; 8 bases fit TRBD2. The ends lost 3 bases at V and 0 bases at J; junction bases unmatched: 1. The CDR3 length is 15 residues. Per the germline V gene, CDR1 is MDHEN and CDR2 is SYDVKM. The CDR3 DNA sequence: TGTGCCAGCAGTTTCGGGGGGGCCTCCTACAATGAGCAGTTCTTC. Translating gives CASSFGGASYNEQFF.

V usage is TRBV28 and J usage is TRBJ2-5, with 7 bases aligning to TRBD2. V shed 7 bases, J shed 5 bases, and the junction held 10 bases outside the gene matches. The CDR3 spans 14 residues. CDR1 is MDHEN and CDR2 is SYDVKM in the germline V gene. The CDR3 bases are TGTGCCAGCAAGGGGACGGGAGGCGGGGAGACCCAGTACTTC. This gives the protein CASKGTGGGETQYF.

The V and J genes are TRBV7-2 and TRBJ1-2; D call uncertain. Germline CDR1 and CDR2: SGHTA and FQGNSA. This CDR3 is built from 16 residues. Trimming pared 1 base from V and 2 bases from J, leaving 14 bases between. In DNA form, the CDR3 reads TGTGCCAGCAGCTTAGATATTGGCAGGTCAAACTATGGCTACACCTTC. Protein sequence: CASSLDIGRSNYGYTF.

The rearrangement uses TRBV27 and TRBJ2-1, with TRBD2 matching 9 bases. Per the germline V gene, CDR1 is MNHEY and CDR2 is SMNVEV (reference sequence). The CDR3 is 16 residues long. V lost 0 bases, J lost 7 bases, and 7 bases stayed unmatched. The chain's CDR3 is CASSLSPSGIGNEQFF. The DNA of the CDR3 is TGTGCCAGCAGTTTATCGCCTAGCGGGATTGGGAATGAGCAGTTCTTC.

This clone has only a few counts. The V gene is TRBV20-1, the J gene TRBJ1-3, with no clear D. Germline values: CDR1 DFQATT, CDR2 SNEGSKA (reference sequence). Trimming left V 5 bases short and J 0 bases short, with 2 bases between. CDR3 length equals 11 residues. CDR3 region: CSAHSGNTIYF. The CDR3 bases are TGCAGTGCTCACTCTGGAAACACCATATATTTT.

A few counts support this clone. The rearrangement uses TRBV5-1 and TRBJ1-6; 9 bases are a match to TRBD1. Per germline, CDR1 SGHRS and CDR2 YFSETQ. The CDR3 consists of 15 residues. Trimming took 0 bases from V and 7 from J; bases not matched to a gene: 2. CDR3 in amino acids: CASSLAGTGNSPLHF. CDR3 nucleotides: TGCGCCAGCAGCTTGGCCGGGACAGGGAATTCACCCCTCCACTTT.

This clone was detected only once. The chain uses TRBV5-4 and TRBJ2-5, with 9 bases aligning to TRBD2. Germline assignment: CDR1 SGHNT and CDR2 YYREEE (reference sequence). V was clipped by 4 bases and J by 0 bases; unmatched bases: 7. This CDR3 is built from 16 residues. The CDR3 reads CASSPRASGDQETQYF. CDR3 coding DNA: TGTGCCAGCAGCCCGCGGGCTAGCGGGGACCAAGAGACCCAGTACTTC.

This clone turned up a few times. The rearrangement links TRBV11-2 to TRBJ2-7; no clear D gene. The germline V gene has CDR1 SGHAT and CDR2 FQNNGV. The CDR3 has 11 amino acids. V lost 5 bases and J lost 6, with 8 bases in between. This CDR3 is CASSISLEQYF. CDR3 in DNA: TGTGCCAGCAGCATTTCCCTCGAGCAGTACTTC.

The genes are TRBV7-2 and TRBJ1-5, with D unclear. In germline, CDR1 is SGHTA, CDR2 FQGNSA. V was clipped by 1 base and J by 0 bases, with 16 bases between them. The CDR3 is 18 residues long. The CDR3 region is CASSLGISGSYSNQPQHF. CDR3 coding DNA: TGTGCCAGCAGCTTAGGAATCAGCGGGTCTTATAGCAATCAGCCCCAGCATTTT.

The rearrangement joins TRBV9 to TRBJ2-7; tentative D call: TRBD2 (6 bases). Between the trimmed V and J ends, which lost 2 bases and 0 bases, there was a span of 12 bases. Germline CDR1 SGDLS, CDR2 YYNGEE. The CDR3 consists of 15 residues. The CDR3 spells CASSVSGTSSYEQYF. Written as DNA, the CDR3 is TGTGCCAGCAGCGTCTCCGGGACTTCCTCCTACGAGCAGTACTTC.

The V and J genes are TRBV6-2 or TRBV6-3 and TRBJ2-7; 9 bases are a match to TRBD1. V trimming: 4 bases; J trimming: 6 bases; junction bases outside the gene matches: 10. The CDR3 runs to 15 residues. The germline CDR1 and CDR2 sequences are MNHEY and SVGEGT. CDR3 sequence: CASSSGGTGYFEQYF. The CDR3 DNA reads TGTGCCAGCAGTTCCGGCGGGACAGGGTATTTCGAGCAGTACTTC.

DNA of the CDR3: TGTGCCATCAGTGAGCAATCGGCAGGTATCACTGAAGCTTTCTTT. Translated, it gives CAISEQSAGITEAFF. The V and J genes are TRBV10-3 and TRBJ1-1; D unresolved. The germline V gene has CDR1 ENHRY and CDR2 SYGVKD. The CDR3 loop spans 15 amino acids. Trimming took off 2 bases at V and 4 bases at J, with 14 bases between the two ends.

DNA of the CDR3: TGTGCCAGCAGCCTGACTAGCGGGTACACAGATACGCAGTATTTT. Translating gives CASSLTSGYTDTQYF. The chain is built from TRBV7-3 and TRBJ2-3; 10 nucleotides line up with TRBD2. Germline CDR1 and CDR2: SGHTA and FQGTGA. V lost 5 bases, J lost 2 bases, and 4 bases stayed unmatched. The CDR3 length is 15 residues.

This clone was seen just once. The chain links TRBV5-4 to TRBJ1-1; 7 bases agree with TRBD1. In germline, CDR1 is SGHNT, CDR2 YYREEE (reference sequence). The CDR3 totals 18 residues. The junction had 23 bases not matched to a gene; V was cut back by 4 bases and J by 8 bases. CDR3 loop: CASSKGAGFSVNRPEAFF. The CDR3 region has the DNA TGTGCCAGCAGCAAGGGGGCGGGTTTCTCAGTGAATAGACCCGAAGCTTTCTTT.

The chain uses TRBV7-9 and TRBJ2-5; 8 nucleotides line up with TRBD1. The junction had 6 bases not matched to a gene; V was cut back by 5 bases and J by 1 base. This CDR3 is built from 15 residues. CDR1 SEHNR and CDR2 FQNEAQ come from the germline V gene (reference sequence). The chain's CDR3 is CASSHRTGLQETQYF. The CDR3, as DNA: TGTGCCAGCAGCCACCGGACAGGGCTCCAAGAGACCCAGTACTTC.

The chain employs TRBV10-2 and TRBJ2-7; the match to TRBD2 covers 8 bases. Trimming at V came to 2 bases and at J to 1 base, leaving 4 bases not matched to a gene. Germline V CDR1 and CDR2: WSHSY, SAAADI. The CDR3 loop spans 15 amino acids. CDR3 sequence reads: CASSEGLAISYEQYF. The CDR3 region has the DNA TGCGCCAGCAGTGAGGGACTAGCCATTTCCTACGAGCAGTACTTC.

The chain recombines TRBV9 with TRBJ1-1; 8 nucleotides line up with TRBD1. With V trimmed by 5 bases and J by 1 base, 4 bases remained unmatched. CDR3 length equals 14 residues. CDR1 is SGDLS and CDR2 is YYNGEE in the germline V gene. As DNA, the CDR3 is TGTGCCAGCAGTTTTGACAGGGGGAACACTGAAGCTTTCTTT. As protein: CASSFDRGNTEAFF.

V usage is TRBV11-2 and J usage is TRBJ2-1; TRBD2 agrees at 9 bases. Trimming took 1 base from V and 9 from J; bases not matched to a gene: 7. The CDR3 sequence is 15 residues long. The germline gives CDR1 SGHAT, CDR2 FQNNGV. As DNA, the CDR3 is TGTGCCAGCAGCTTAGGGCGGGGGGGCCTAGGTGAGCAGTTCTTC. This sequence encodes CASSLGRGGLGEQFF.

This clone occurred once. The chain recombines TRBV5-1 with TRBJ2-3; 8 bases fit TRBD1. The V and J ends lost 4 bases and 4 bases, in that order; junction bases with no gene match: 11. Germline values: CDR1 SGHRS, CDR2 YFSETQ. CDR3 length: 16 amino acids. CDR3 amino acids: CASSLTGGASPDTQYF. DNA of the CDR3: TGCGCCAGCAGCCTCACAGGGGGTGCCTCGCCAGATACGCAGTATTTT.

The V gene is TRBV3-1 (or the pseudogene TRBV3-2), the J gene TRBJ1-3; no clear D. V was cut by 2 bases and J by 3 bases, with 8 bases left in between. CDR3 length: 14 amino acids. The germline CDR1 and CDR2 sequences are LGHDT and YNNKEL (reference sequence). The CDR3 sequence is CASSQRLGGNTIYF. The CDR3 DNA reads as TGTGCCAGCAGCCAAAGACTTGGTGGAAACACCATATATTTT.

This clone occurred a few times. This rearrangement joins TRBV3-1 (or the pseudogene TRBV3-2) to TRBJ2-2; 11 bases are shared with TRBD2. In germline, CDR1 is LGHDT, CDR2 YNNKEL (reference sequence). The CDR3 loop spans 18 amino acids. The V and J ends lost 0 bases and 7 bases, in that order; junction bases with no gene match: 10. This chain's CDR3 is CASSQDESLAGVNGELFF. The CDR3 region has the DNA TGTGCCAGCAGCCAAGATGAATCACTAGCGGGAGTAAACGGGGAGCTGTTTTTT.

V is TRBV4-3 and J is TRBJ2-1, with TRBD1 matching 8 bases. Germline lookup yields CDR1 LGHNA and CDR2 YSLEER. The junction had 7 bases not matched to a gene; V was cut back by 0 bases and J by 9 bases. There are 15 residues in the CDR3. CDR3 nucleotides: TGCGCCAGCAGCCAAGATTTGGTGCAGGGGGCTGAGCAGTTCTTC. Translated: CASSQDLVQGAEQFF.

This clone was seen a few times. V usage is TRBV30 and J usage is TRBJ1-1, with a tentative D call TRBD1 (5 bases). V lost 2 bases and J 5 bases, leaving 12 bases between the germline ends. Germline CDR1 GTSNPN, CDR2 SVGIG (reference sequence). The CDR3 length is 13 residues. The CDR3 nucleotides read TGTGCCTGGAGTAAGGGGTTAGAGACTGAAGCTTTCTTT. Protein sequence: CAWSKGLETEAFF.

CDR3 sequence (DNA): TGCGCCAGCAGCTCCCAAGGGACTGATAATGAAAAACTGTTTTTT. This sequence encodes CASSSQGTDNEKLFF. This chain connects TRBV5-1 to TRBJ1-4, with D possibly matching TRBD1 (5 bases). The germline V gene has CDR1 SGHRS and CDR2 YFSETQ. V dropped 3 bases and J dropped 4 bases, with 13 bases sitting between them. The CDR3 is 15 amino acids.